This T cell receptor beta chain comes out of a study of T cells in Graves' hyperthyroidism and ophthalmopathy. General study points: A 13 V-J model separated ophthalmopathy from stable hyperthyroidism.

Points on this clonotype: Its antigen is not known.

RNA transcripts served as the template for amplifying TCR beta CDR3 regions. An initial round of RT-PCR targeting the TCR CDR3 relied on the HTBI primer set. TCRdb recomputed calls from the multiplex PCR reads with MiXCR, one row per CDR3 protein. Here the sample spans 400,000 to 550,000 distinct CDR3 sequences, 13% to 15% being singletons. V was trimmed by 4 bases and J by 1 base, leaving 6 bases between them. The CDR3 runs to 13 residues. The chain carries TRBV12-3 or TRBV12-4 and TRBJ2-3; D ambiguous. The sequence derives from a woman younger than 35 with Graves' hyperthyroidism. Sample: blood. The CDR3 loop is CASSYSRTDTQYF. The CDR3 DNA sequence: TGTGCCAGCAGTTACAGCCGCACAGATACGCAGTATTTT.